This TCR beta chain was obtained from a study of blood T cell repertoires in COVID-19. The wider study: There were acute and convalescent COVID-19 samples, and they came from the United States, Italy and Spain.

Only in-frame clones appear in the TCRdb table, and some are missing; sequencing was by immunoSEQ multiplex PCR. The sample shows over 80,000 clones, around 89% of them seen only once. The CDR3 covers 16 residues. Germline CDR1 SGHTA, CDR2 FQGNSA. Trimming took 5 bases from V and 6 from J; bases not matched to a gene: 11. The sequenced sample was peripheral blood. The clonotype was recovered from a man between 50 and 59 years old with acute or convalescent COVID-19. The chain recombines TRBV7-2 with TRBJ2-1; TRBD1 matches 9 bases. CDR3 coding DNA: TGTGCCAGCAGCCGTATACAGGGGGCGGTTAGCAATGAGCAGTTCTTC. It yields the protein CASSRIQGAVSNEQFF. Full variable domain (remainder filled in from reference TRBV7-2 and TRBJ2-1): GAGVSQSPSNKVTEKGKDVELRCDPISGHTALYWYRQSLGQGLEFLIYFQGNSAPDKSGLPSDRFSAERTGGSVSTLTIQRTQQEDSAVYLCASSRIQGAVSNEQFFGPGTRLTVL.